This entry features one T cell receptor beta chain sequence. Antigen unknown. The CDR3 is 16 residues long. Germline CDR1 reads GTSNPN; CDR2 reads SVGIG (reference sequence). V dropped 3 bases and J dropped 4 bases, with 21 bases sitting between them. The data are from a study of cytomegalovirus exposure and HLA in healthy donors. Whole-study findings and limits: Roughly 170 TCR beta chains were listed as cytomegalovirus-associated.

The study ran its PCR with 60 Vbeta and 13 Jbeta primers. Assay used: immunoSEQ multiplex PCR; TCRdb lists only in-frame clones, some missing. The sample includes 200,000 or so clones, roughly 73% of them seen just once. The chain is built from TRBV30 and TRBJ1-2, with D hard to call. The receptor comes from a woman aged 25 to 39 in good health and CMV-seropositive. Material: PBMCs. The DNA of the CDR3 is TGTGCCTGGAGCGAAATCAGGCGAGGGATAGGCTATGGCTACACCTTC. This sequence encodes CAWSEIRRGIGYGYTF.